This TCR beta chain emerged from a study of cytomegalovirus exposure and HLA in healthy donors. Study findings and constraints: Across donors, most TCRs were seen rarely, yet some public ones were widespread. In a later analysis, productive TCRs from donors in an Asian-associated ancestry cluster reportedly carried fewer N-insertions than the cohort mean. TCR beta chains numbering under 200 were designated cytomegalovirus-associated.

Primers: 60 Vbeta forward and 13 Jbeta reverse. Sequencing used immunoSEQ multiplex PCR; TCRdb keeps in-frame clones, though not all of them. The table has about 83,000 clones, 80% to 90% seen once; the top ten hold about 1.9%. This clone was seen a single time. The antigen remains unidentified. CDR3 length: 15 amino acids. Germline assignment: CDR1 LNHDA and CDR2 SQIVND (reference sequence). The V segment lost 3 bases and the J segment 4 bases; nucleotides outside the gene matches: 5. The gene calls are TRBV19 and TRBJ2-3; 9 nucleotides agree with TRBD1. This TCR came from a woman younger than 45 in good health and CMV-seronegative. Sequenced sample: PBMCs. The DNA for the CDR3 is TGTGCCAGTAGTATGATCGGGACAGGGTCAGATACGCAGTATTTT. It specifies CASSMIGTGSDTQYF.